A selection of T cell receptor beta chains follows, all from one sample in a study of technical replicates of blood from a few donors. This table comes from immunoSEQ multiplex PCR, and its TCRdb copy is limited to in-frame clones, with some not included. The top ten hold around 0.25% of the sample, which has 85,000 to 100,000 clones, around 94% seen once. Material: T cells isolated from PBMCs. The receptors here all came from a human donor in good health. CDR3s include the opening cysteine and the closing phenylalanine or tryptophan. A D gene is named only where the DNA matches it firmly. Not every row has a clone size; where given, it reads once, few, many or a size class.

j_gene,d_gene,abundance,v_gene,CDR3aa,CDR3nt
TRBJ2-1,.,.,TRBV10-2,CARAGNNEQFF,TGCGCTAGGGCGGGGAACAATGAGCAGTTCTTC
TRBJ1-6,.,.,TRBV7-2,CASSPHVGGKGSPLHF,TGTGCCAGCAGCCCTCACGTGGGGGGGAAAGGTTCACCCCTCCACTTT
TRBJ1-3,.,.,TRBV5-6,CASSFSGTGNTIYF,TGTGCCAGCAGCTTTTCGGGGACTGGAAACACCATATATTTT
TRBJ2-7,.,.,TRBV19,CASSNTGYEQYF,TGTGCCAGTAGTAATACGGGCTACGAGCAGTACTTC
TRBJ2-7,TRBD1,.,TRBV13,CASNQGASSYEQYF,TGTGCCTCAAACCAGGGGGCTAGCTCCTACGAGCAGTACTTC
TRBJ2-7,TRBD1,.,TRBV19,CASSITGAWTYEQYF,TGTGCCAGTAGTATAACAGGGGCCTGGACCTACGAGCAGTACTTC
TRBJ2-2,TRBD2,.,TRBV9,CASSVTSGGAAGELFF,TGTGCCAGCAGCGTAACTAGCGGGGGGGCCGCGGGGGAGCTGTTTTTT
TRBJ2-1,TRBD2,once,TRBV19,CASSRRTSGNYNEQFF,TGTGCCAGTAGTCGGCGGACTAGCGGGAATTACAATGAGCAGTTCTTC
TRBJ2-7,.,.,TRBV28,CASSFPDYPTGDEQYF,TGTGCCAGCAGTTTCCCGGACTACCCTACCGGTGACGAGCAGTACTTC
TRBJ2-7,.,.,TRBV28,CASSAPLMAGNEQYF,TGTGCCAGCAGTGCGCCCCTGATGGCGGGAAACGAGCAGTACTTC
TRBJ2-7,TRBD1,.,TRBV19,CASSIRQGVGYEQYF,TGTGCCAGTAGTATTAGACAGGGCGTAGGCTACGAGCAGTACTTC
TRBJ1-6,.,.,TRBV5-5,CASSLVAPGQTNSPLHF,TGTGCCAGCAGCTTGGTGGCCCCTGGGCAGACAAATTCACCCCTCCACTTT
TRBJ2-2,TRBD2,.,TRBV2,CASRVEAGVRTGELFF,TGTGCCAGCAGAGTGGAGGCGGGAGTGCGCACCGGGGAGCTGTTTTTT
TRBJ2-7,TRBD1,.,TRBV6-5,CASTPRQGASYEQYF,TGTGCCAGCACCCCACGACAGGGGGCATCCTACGAGCAGTACTTC
TRBJ1-1,.,.,TRBV6-4,CASSLTGFDTEAFF,TGTGCCAGCAGCCTAACAGGGTTCGATACTGAAGCTTTCTTT
TRBJ2-5,.,.,TRBV5-8,CASSLGALAQETQYF,TGTGCCAGCAGCTTGGGGGCGCTAGCCCAAGAGACCCAGTACTTC
TRBJ1-6,.,.,TRBV4-2,CASSQDPADSPLHF,TGTGCCAGCAGCCAAGATCCCGCAGATTCACCCCTCCACTTT
TRBJ1-4,TRBD1,.,TRBV4-1,CASSSWTGLGKLFF,TGCGCCAGCAGCTCATGGACAGGGTTGGGAAAACTGTTTTTT
TRBJ2-1,.,.,TRBV7-2,CASSNRDIYNEQFF,TGTGCCAGCAGCAACCGGGACATTTACAATGAGCAGTTCTTC
TRBJ2-7,TRBD1,.,TRBV6-5,CASTTGGEQYF,TGTGCCAGCACGACAGGGGGCGAGCAGTACTTC
TRBJ2-1,.,.,TRBV5-1,CASAPRGDNEQFF,TGCGCCAGCGCCCCCCGCGGAGACAATGAGCAGTTCTTC
TRBJ2-2,.,.,TRBV27,CASSLPGGELFF,TGTGCCAGCAGTTTGCCGGGCGGGGAGCTGTTTTTT
TRBJ1-5,TRBD1,.,TRBV5-8,CASSPWDSIYNQPQHF,TGTGCCAGCAGTCCCTGGGACAGTATCTACAATCAGCCCCAGCATTTT
TRBJ2-1,TRBD2,once,TRBV2,CASRSTSGGPGSSYNEQFF,TGTGCCAGCAGGTCGACTAGCGGGGGCCCCGGGAGCTCCTACAATGAGCAGTTCTTC
TRBJ1-4,.,.,TRBV6-1,CASSRDRSNEKLFF,TGTGCCAGCAGTCGAGACAGGAGCAATGAAAAACTGTTTTTT
TRBJ1-5,.,.,TRBV23-1,CASSQISRAGQPQHF,TGCGCCAGCAGTCAAATAAGCAGGGCCGGGCAGCCCCAGCATTTT